The 32 T cell receptor beta chains presented below share a single source sample, sequenced in a study of human T cells and chemical hapten exposure. TCRdb reprocessed the RACE reads via MiXCR and lists one record per CDR3 protein. Of 90,000 to 110,000 distinct CDR3 sequences in the sample, 34% are singletons; the top ten hold roughly 2.7%. Time point described: patch test 3, about 24 weeks after DPC sensitization. Treatment in this sample: therapeutic diphenylcyclopropenone sensitization with weekly scalp DPC. The sequenced sample was whole blood, obtained in connection with sensitization to the hapten diphenylcyclopropenone (DPC). The source of these receptors is a man in his forties with alopecia areata. Some clones in this sample may be carry-over from other donors' samples.

This clonotype has a count of ten or more. The V call is TRBV15, the J call TRBJ2-7; 7 bases map to TRBD1. Trimming took 5 bases from V and 3 from J; bases not matched to a gene: 4. Germline CDR1 and CDR2: LNHNV and YYDKDF (reference sequence). The length of the CDR3 is 13 residues. The CDR3, as DNA: TGTGCCACCAGCCGCGACAGGGTCTACGAGCAGTACTTC. Protein product: CATSRDRVYEQYF.

This clonotype appeared a few times. The chain carries TRBV5-1 and TRBJ2-7; D remains ambiguous. CDR1 is SGHRS and CDR2 is YFSETQ in the germline V gene. The V gene lost 2 bases and the J gene lost 4 bases, with 10 bases spanning the gap. CDR3 length: 13 amino acids. CDR3: CASSLRVRYEQYF. The CDR3 DNA follows: TGCGCCAGCAGCTTACGGGTACGGTACGAGCAGTACTTC. Full variable domain (rest looked up from reference TRBV5-1 and TRBJ2-7): KAGVTQTPRYLIKTRGQQVTLSCSPISGHRSVSWYQQTPGQGLQFLFEYFSETQRNKGNFPGRFSGRQFSNSRSEMNVSTLELGDSALYLCASSLRVRYEQYFGPGTRLTVT.

V usage is TRBV2 and J usage is TRBJ2-7; 7 nucleotides align to TRBD1. Germline values: CDR1 SNHLY, CDR2 FYNNEI. V shed 0 bases and J 0 bases; nucleotides not matched to a gene: 8. The CDR3 extends over 17 amino acids. CDR3 in amino acids: CASSEAAGTALSYEQYV. DNA for the CDR3: TGTGCCAGCAGTGAAGCAGCCGGGACAGCACTCTCCTACGAGCAGTACGTC.

The CDR3 nucleotides read TGTGCCAGCAGTTTAAAACCGCACGAGCAGTACTTC. Amino acids: CASSLKPHEQYF. The J gene is TRBJ2-7, the V gene TRBV28; D gene uncertain. The V end was cut by 2 bases, the J end by 5 bases, with 7 bases between. Germline V lookup: CDR1 MDHEN, CDR2 SYDVKM. This CDR3 has 12 amino acids. Looking up the rest from reference TRBV28 and TRBJ2-7 gives the full variable domain: DVKVTQSSRYLVKRTGEKVFLECVQDMDHENMFWYRQDPGLGLRLIYFSYDVKMKEKGDIPEGYSVSREKKERFSLILESASTNQTSMYLCASSLKPHEQYFGPGTRLTVT.

The rearrangement uses TRBV6-5 and TRBJ2-7; the D gene is possibly TRBD2 (5 bases). Germline V gene data show CDR1 as MNHEY and CDR2 as SVGAGI. The V and J ends lost 5 bases and 3 bases respectively, with 5 bases between them. The CDR3 totals 11 residues. The CDR3 is CASSRGYEQYF. The CDR3, as DNA: TGTGCCAGCAGTCGGGGCTACGAGCAGTACTTC.

The chain recombines TRBV12-3 or TRBV12-4 with TRBJ2-1, with D tentatively TRBD1 or TRBD2 (6 bases each). This CDR3 is built from 15 residues. Trimming cost V 3 bases and J 6 bases, with 15 bases left between them. CDR3 sequence: CASSLFRGASNEQFF. The CDR3 DNA reads TGTGCCAGCAGTTTGTTTAGGGGGGCGAGCAATGAGCAGTTCTTC.

This rearrangement joins TRBV7-2 to TRBJ2-7, with no clear D. Trimming removed 5 bases at V and 3 bases at J, with 8 bases between. This CDR3 spans 12 amino acids. CDR1 is SGHTA, CDR2 FQGNSA, per germline. The CDR3 DNA sequence: TGTGCCAGCAGCCCGAACCTCTACGAGCAGTACTTC. Encoded protein: CASSPNLYEQYF.

This chain uses TRBV9 with TRBJ2-2; TRBD1 is a possible D gene (5 bases). Germline assignment: CDR1 SGDLS and CDR2 YYNGEE. CDR3 length: 14 amino acids. V was shortened by 2 bases and J by 5 bases, with 10 bases between the two germline ends. The CDR3 is CASSVSRATGELFF. The CDR3 DNA reads TGTGCCAGCAGCGTCAGCAGGGCTACCGGGGAGCTGTTTTTT.

The chain combines TRBV5-6 with TRBJ2-7; D gene unclear. V was cut by 1 base and J by 2 bases, with 10 bases left in between. The CDR3 extends over 14 amino acids. CDR1 is SGHDT and CDR2 is YYEEEE in the germline V gene. The CDR3 bases are TGTGCCAGCAGCTTGAGGCAATCGACCTACGAGCAGTACGTC. Translation gives CASSLRQSTYEQYV.

This clonotype was counted only a few times. V usage is TRBV12-3 or TRBV12-4 and J usage is TRBJ1-6; unclear D gene. CDR3 size: 14 residues. V was trimmed by 8 bases and J by 5 bases, leaving 13 bases between them. In nucleotides, the CDR3 is TGTGCCAGCGGGCAAGGCGCGGATAATTCACCCCTCCACTTT. Translating it yields CASGQGADNSPLHF.

J is TRBJ1-1 and V is TRBV7-2; D uncertain. V dropped 3 bases and J dropped 4 bases, with 3 bases sitting between them. CDR1 is SGHTA, CDR2 FQGNSA, per germline. The CDR3 is 11 amino acids. CDR3 amino acids: CASSLRTEAFF. The CDR3 nucleotides read TGTGCCAGCAGCTTGCGCACTGAAGCTTTCTTT.

This chain uses TRBV6-2 or TRBV6-3 with TRBJ2-4; perhaps TRBD2 as D (6 bases). The V end was cut by 5 bases, the J end by 9 bases, with 20 bases between. CDR1 and CDR2 (germline): MNHEY, SVGEGT. This CDR3 contains 15 residues. The CDR3 is CASSQTSPATGIQYF. In DNA form, the CDR3 reads TGTGCCAGCAGTCAAACTAGCCCCGCGACGGGCATTCAGTACTTC.

By its share, this clonotype is medium-sized. The rearrangement uses TRBV20-1 and TRBJ2-7, with TRBD1 identical over 9 bases. V lost 7 bases and J lost 2; bases outside the gene matches: 9. In germline, CDR1 is DFQATT, CDR2 SNEGSKA (reference sequence). This CDR3 spans 14 amino acids. The DNA of the CDR3 is TGCAGTGTTGACCCGGGACAGGGCACCTACGAGCAGTACTTC. Its translation: CSVDPGQGTYEQYF.

In this sample, this clonotype turned up a few times. The rearrangement uses TRBV25-1 and TRBJ2-4; possible D gene TRBD2, 5 bases. Per the germline V gene, CDR1 is MGHDK and CDR2 is SYGVNS. V lost 3 bases and J 3 bases, leaving 15 bases between the germline ends. The CDR3 length is 16 residues. The CDR3 reads CASSEVRSADKNIQYF. The DNA for the CDR3 is TGTGCCAGCAGTGAGGTGAGGTCAGCGGACAAAAACATTCAGTACTTC.

This clonotype was seen only a few times. V gene TRBV28 combines with J gene TRBJ2-1, with D perhaps TRBD1 or TRBD2 (5 bases each). Germline CDR1 reads MDHEN; CDR2 reads SYDVKM. The CDR3 runs to 12 residues. The ends were cut back, 3 bases at V and 9 bases at J, with 9 bases in the middle. As DNA, the CDR3 is TGTGCCAGCAGTTTGAGGGGTGGTGAGCAGTTCTTC. Encoded protein: CASSLRGGEQFF.

By sample fraction, this clonotype is medium-sized. V and J are TRBV13 and TRBJ2-7; weak D call: TRBD1 (5 bases). V dropped 3 bases and J dropped 7 bases, with 7 bases sitting between them. This CDR3 is built from 11 residues. In germline, CDR1 is PRHDT, CDR2 FYEKMQ (reference sequence). CDR3 sequence reads: CASSFAGEQYF. CDR3 nucleotide sequence: TGTGCCAGCAGCTTCGCAGGGGAGCAGTACTTC.

CDR3 coding DNA: TGTGCCAGCAGTCCCGACCTCGACAGGACCACGTACGAGCAGTACGTC. Amino acids: CASSPDLDRTTYEQYV. V is TRBV12-3 or TRBV12-4 and J is TRBJ2-7, with a possible D match to TRBD1 (6 bases). Trimming stripped 5 bases from V and 4 bases from J, with 21 bases between. The CDR3 loop spans 16 amino acids.

This clonotype was seen at least ten times. The chain combines TRBV5-1 with TRBJ2-1; 7 positions agree with TRBD2. CDR1 is SGHRS, CDR2 YFSETQ, per germline. Trimming at V came to 5 bases and at J to 8 bases, leaving 10 bases not matched to a gene. There are 14 residues in the CDR3. CDR3 in DNA: TGCGCCAGCAGGGACGGACTAGGTCGCGATGAGCAGTTCTTC. This codes for CASRDGLGRDEQFF.

This clonotype was picked up a small number of times. The J gene is TRBJ2-4, the V gene TRBV15; 7 bases agree with TRBD1. With 0 bases clipped from V and 6 bases from J, the junction kept 8 bases outside the gene matches. This CDR3 has 16 residues. Germline assignment: CDR1 LNHNV and CDR2 YYDKDF (reference sequence). The CDR3 DNA is TGTGCCACCAGCAGAGAGTCGAGGGGGCTGAGAAACATTCAGTACTTC. Its protein product is CATSRESRGLRNIQYF. The variable domain in full, with the rest retrieved from reference TRBV15 and TRBJ2-4, is DAMVIQNPRYQVTQFGKPVTLSCSQTLNHNVMYWYQQKSSQAPKLLFHYYDKDFNNEADTPDNFQSRRPNTSFCFLDIRSPGLGDTAMYLCATSRESRGLRNIQYFGAGTRLSVL.

The rearrangement links TRBV2 to TRBJ1-4; 8 nucleotides agree with TRBD1. Germline CDR1 is SNHLY and CDR2 is FYNNEI. The CDR3 extends over 15 amino acids. The trim removed 6 bases at V and 8 bases at J, leaving 11 bases unmatched. Here the CDR3 DNA reads TGTGCCAGCAGACGACTAGGACAGGGCAGCGAAAAACTGTTTTTT. Amino acid sequence: CASRRLGQGSEKLFF.

V gene TRBV29-1 combines with J gene TRBJ1-4; 7 bases line up with TRBD1. Germline V lookup: CDR1 SQVTM, CDR2 ANQGSEA. Trimming cost V 6 bases and J 4 bases; bases outside gene matches: 8. This CDR3 region has 14 residues. CDR3 in DNA: TGCAGCGTGAAACCGACAGGGTATAATGAAAAACTGTTTTTT. Protein product: CSVKPTGYNEKLFF.

V is TRBV20-1 and J is TRBJ2-3, with D tentatively TRBD2 (5 bases). Germline V gene sequence: CDR1 DFQATT, CDR2 SNEGSKA (reference sequence). CDR3 length equals 12 residues. Trimming shortened V by 6 bases and J by 8 bases, and 15 bases separated the two germline ends. CDR3 DNA sequence: TGCAGTGCAAACCAACCGGGATTTACGCAGTATTTT. Amino acids: CSANQPGFTQYF.

This clonotype has only a few counts. The chain carries TRBV13 and TRBJ2-7; TRBD2 aligns across 13 bases. The V gene's germline CDR1 is PRHDT and CDR2 FYEKMQ (reference sequence). The CDR3 runs 15 residues. Trimming at V came to 5 bases and at J to 5 bases, leaving 6 bases not matched to a gene. The CDR3 loop is CASSPRTSGSNEQYF. CDR3 coding DNA: TGTGCCAGCAGCCCTCGGACTAGCGGGAGTAACGAGCAGTACTTC.

This clonotype has a handful of counts. The chain combines TRBV3-1 with TRBJ1-1; TRBD1 matches 8 bases. Germline CDR1 LGHDT, CDR2 YNNKEL (reference sequence). This CDR3 has 13 amino acids. Trimming at V came to 5 bases and at J to 6 bases, leaving 5 bases not matched to a gene. CDR3 residues: CASSLGQVAEAFF. The DNA for the CDR3 is TGTGCCAGCAGCTTGGGACAGGTCGCTGAAGCTTTCTTT. Using reference TRBV3-1 and TRBJ1-1 for the parts outside the CDR3, the full variable domain is DTAVSQTPKYLVTQMGNDKSIKCEQNLGHDTMYWYKQDSKKFLKIMFSYNNKELIINETVPNRFSPKSPDKAHLNLHINSLELGDSAVYFCASSLGQVAEAFFGQGTRLTVV.

There are a few counts of this clonotype. This rearrangement joins TRBV5-1 to TRBJ2-2; no clear D gene. The CDR3 sequence is 15 residues long. Trimming took off 6 bases at V and 2 bases at J, with 14 bases between the two ends. Looked up from germline, CDR1 is SGHRS and CDR2 is YFSETQ. CDR3 amino acids: CASTPRQPNTGELFF. The CDR3 DNA sequence: TGCGCCAGCACGCCACGGCAGCCAAACACCGGGGAGCTGTTTTTT. Full variable domain (outside the CDR3, taken from reference TRBV5-1 and TRBJ2-2): KAGVTQTPRYLIKTRGQQVTLSCSPISGHRSVSWYQQTPGQGLQFLFEYFSETQRNKGNFPGRFSGRQFSNSRSEMNVSTLELGDSALYLCASTPRQPNTGELFFGEGSRLTVL.

The chain is built from TRBV12-3 or TRBV12-4 and TRBJ2-2, with 7 bases fitting TRBD2. V was pared by 5 bases and J by 4 bases, with 4 bases of the junction left unmatched. The CDR3 spans 14 residues. CDR3: CASSLGEGTGELFF. The CDR3 nucleotides read TGTGCCAGCAGTCTTGGGGAGGGCACCGGGGAGCTGTTTTTT.

The gene calls are TRBV7-2 and TRBJ2-5, with a weak D call TRBD2 (5 bases). The CDR3 sequence is 17 residues long. V was cut by 1 base and J by 2 bases, with 17 bases left in between. Per germline, CDR1 SGHTA and CDR2 FQGNSA. The DNA of the CDR3 is TGTGCCAGCAGCTTAGGGTGGAGTCAAGGAGGACAAGAGACCCAGTACTTC. It encodes CASSLGWSQGGQETQYF.

V usage is TRBV6-2 or TRBV6-3 and J usage is TRBJ2-7; maybe TRBD1 (6 bases). Germline CDR1 is MNHEY and CDR2 is SVGEGT. The CDR3 spans 15 residues. Trimming stripped 2 bases from V and 1 base from J, with 12 bases between. CDR3 amino acids: CASSYPPGTSYEQYV. The CDR3 DNA sequence: TGTGCCAGCAGTTACCCCCCCGGGACATCCTACGAGCAGTACGTC.

This clonotype was recorded a few times. The rearrangement joins TRBV12-3 or TRBV12-4 to TRBJ2-5; perhaps TRBD2 as D (6 bases). This CDR3 contains 13 residues. The germline V and J ends were trimmed by 5 bases and 7 bases, with 14 bases remaining between them. The CDR3 reads CASSPGGVGTQYF. In nucleotides, the CDR3 is TGTGCCAGCAGTCCAGGCGGGGTAGGGACCCAGTACTTC.

The chain couples TRBV28 to TRBJ2-7; 10 nucleotides align to TRBD1. Trimming took 6 bases from V and 3 from J; bases not matched to a gene: 11. The CDR3 length is 16 residues. Germline CDR1 MDHEN, CDR2 SYDVKM. CDR3 DNA: TGTGCCAGCAGCCCTTCGGGACAGGGGCACGTCTACGAGCAGTACTTC. This gives the protein CASSPSGQGHVYEQYF.

The V call is TRBV7-9, the J call TRBJ2-7; 7 nucleotides match TRBD1. The CDR3 extends over 14 amino acids. In germline, CDR1 is SEHNR, CDR2 FQNEAQ (reference sequence). Trimming at V came to 3 bases and at J to 7 bases, leaving 9 bases not matched to a gene. The CDR3 loop reads CASSLASGGDEQYF. In DNA, the CDR3 is TGTGCCAGCAGCTTGGCCTCAGGGGGTGATGAGCAGTACTTC.

V gene TRBV20-1 combines with J gene TRBJ1-6; 9 bases fit TRBD1. J lost 8 bases, V lost 0 bases, and 5 bases had no gene match. There are 15 residues in the CDR3. Germline CDR1 reads DFQATT; CDR2 reads SNEGSKA (reference sequence). The DNA of the CDR3 is TGCAGTGCTAGAGATACGGGACAGGGAGATTCACCCCTCCACTTT. This translates into CSARDTGQGDSPLHF.